Each of the 24 T cell receptor beta chains below was sequenced from the same sample in a study of blood T cells in healthy people across ages. Sample-barcoded 5' priming and a J-beta primer mix drove a second PCR of about 7 to 11 cycles. TCRdb passed the 5' RACE reads through MiXCR, listing each CDR3 protein once. Of 800,000 or so distinct CDR3 sequences listed, about 25% are singletons. In addition, the sample was reused for a study of T cells of mothers and their children.

Sequenced input: blood. These receptors were collected from a boy between 5 and 17 years old in good health.

In this sample, this clonotype turned up a few times. Without the conserved terminal phenylalanine or tryptophan, this CDR3 likely stems from a read error. The V gene is TRBV6-5, the J gene TRBJ2-7; TRBD1 aligns across 10 bases. The junction had 3 bases not matched to a gene; V was cut back by 2 bases and J by 2 bases. The CDR3 spans 15 residues. The germline gives CDR1 MNHEY, CDR2 SVGAGI. The CDR3 sequence is CASSYAGQGTYEQYS. CDR3 sequence (DNA): TGTGCCAGCAGTTACGCGGGACAGGGGACCTACGAGCAGTACTCC.

At least ten counts were recorded for this clonotype. J is TRBJ2-1 and V is TRBV4-3, with D possibly matching TRBD2 (5 bases). The J call may be incorrect, as the DNA end agrees better with TRBJ2-7. The CDR3 runs 13 residues. The germline gives CDR1 LGHNA, CDR2 YSLEER. CDR3: CASSKRTGYEQYF. The CDR3 nucleotides read TGCGCCAGCAGTAAGAGAACGGGGTACGAGCAGTACTTC.

The chain is built from TRBV19 and TRBJ1-1; D gene ambiguous. The CDR3 runs to 13 residues. Germline values: CDR1 LNHDA, CDR2 SQIVND (reference sequence). V gave up 1 base and J gave up 3 bases, with 6 bases separating them. The CDR3 sequence: CASSIAWDTEAFF. The DNA of the CDR3 is TGTGCCAGTAGTATAGCGTGGGACACTGAAGCTTTCTTT.

This clonotype was seen more than once but under ten times. The gene calls are TRBV4-1 and TRBJ2-2; no clear D gene. The CDR3 totals 16 residues. V dropped 0 bases and J dropped 4 bases, with 12 bases sitting between them. The germline V gene has CDR1 MGHRA and CDR2 YSYEKL. This CDR3 is CASSQDLLGRTGELFF. The DNA of the CDR3 is TGCGCCAGCAGCCAAGATCTCCTGGGTCGCACCGGGGAGCTGTTTTTT.

The genes are TRBV29-1 and TRBJ2-5; possible D gene TRBD2, 5 bases. The CDR3 is made up of 12 amino acids. Trimming stripped 5 bases from V and 5 bases from J, with 12 bases between. Per germline, CDR1 SQVTM and CDR2 ANQGSEA. The CDR3 region has the DNA TGCAGCGTTCGACTGGGCGGGGAGACCCAGTACTTC. Translating gives CSVRLGGETQYF.

V usage is TRBV12-3 or TRBV12-4 and J usage is TRBJ2-2; 9 bases fit TRBD1. V was clipped by 6 bases and J by 7 bases; unmatched bases: 6. The CDR3 sequence is 14 residues long. The CDR3 DNA is TGTGCCAGCAGACATACAGGGGGCGGCGGGGAGCTGTTTTTT. Protein: CASRHTGGGGELFF.

This clonotype was observed a few times. The CDR3 DNA reads TGTGCCAGCAGCTGGACACCCTACAATGAGCAGTTCTTC. It specifies CASSWTPYNEQFF. V usage is TRBV5-6 and J usage is TRBJ2-1, with D perhaps matching TRBD1 (5 bases). Germline CDR1 SGHDT, CDR2 YYEEEE. The CDR3 has 13 residues. Trimming cost V 3 bases and J 2 bases, with 6 bases left between them.

The rearrangement joins TRBV7-9 to TRBJ1-1; D might be TRBD1 (5 bases). The CDR3 has 14 amino acids. Germline CDR1 and CDR2: SEHNR and FQNEAQ (reference sequence). V lost 1 base to trimming and J lost 8 bases, with 14 bases between them. CDR3 coding DNA: TGTGCCAGCAGCTTAGGAGGGGCAGGAGACGAAGCTTTCTTT. This codes for CASSLGGAGDEAFF.

A few counts support this clonotype. The chain combines TRBV27 with TRBJ1-1; D unclear. V was cut by 4 bases and J by 1 base, with 10 bases left in between. Germline V gene sequence: CDR1 MNHEY, CDR2 SMNVEV (reference sequence). The CDR3 runs 14 residues. CDR3 sequence: CASSSVMTNTEAFF. Here the CDR3 DNA reads TGTGCCAGCAGTTCCGTTATGACGAACACTGAAGCTTTCTTT.

CDR3 DNA sequence: TGCGCCAGCAGCTTGCCCCGATACAATGAGCAGTTCTTC. Amino acids: CASSLPRYNEQFF. The rearrangement joins TRBV5-1 to TRBJ2-1; D gene unclear. There are 13 residues in the CDR3. Germline V lookup: CDR1 SGHRS, CDR2 YFSETQ. V was trimmed by 1 base and J by 4 bases, leaving 6 bases between them. The complete variable domain, with remaining parts taken from reference TRBV5-1 and TRBJ2-1, reads KAGVTQTPRYLIKTRGQQVTLSCSPISGHRSVSWYQQTPGQGLQFLFEYFSETQRNKGNFPGRFSGRQFSNSRSEMNVSTLELGDSALYLCASSLPRYNEQFFGPGTRLTVL.

This clonotype was seen a single time. The chain links TRBV7-2 to TRBJ2-7; D not resolved. CDR1 and CDR2 from the germline V gene are SGHTA and FQGNSA. The V end was cut by 3 bases, the J end by 3 bases, with 15 bases between. The CDR3 is made up of 15 amino acids. CDR3 sequence reads: CASSLFADNIYEQYF. As DNA, the CDR3 is TGTGCCAGCAGCTTGTTTGCAGATAATATCTACGAGCAGTACTTC.

V usage is TRBV29-1 and J usage is TRBJ2-5; D possibly corresponds to TRBD1 (6 bases). The J call may be in error: the DNA end matches TRBJ2-1 better. Germline V lookup: CDR1 SQVTM, CDR2 ANQGSEA. CDR3 length: 11 residues. Here the CDR3 reads CSVAGDIEQFF. The CDR3 DNA is TGCAGCGTTGCCGGGGACATTGAGCAGTTCTTC.

This clonotype was counted many times. An end of the junction differs from the germline gene, which may be a read error. The chain combines TRBV28 with TRBJ2-7, with D possibly being TRBD2 (6 bases). The germline V gene has CDR1 MDHEN and CDR2 SYDVKM. The CDR3 spans 13 residues. CDR3 DNA: TGCGCCAGCAGCTTCGGACTATCCTACGAGCAGTACTTC. Its protein is CASSFGLSYEQYF.

The V call is TRBV20-1, the J call TRBJ2-5; either TRBD1 or TRBD2 may supply D (5 bases each). Germline V CDR1 and CDR2: DFQATT, SNEGSKA (reference sequence). The V gene lost 1 base and the J gene lost 4 bases, with 7 bases spanning the gap. The CDR3 has 12 amino acids. CDR3 region: CSARVGTETQYF. DNA for the CDR3: TGCAGTGCTAGAGTTGGGACAGAGACCCAGTACTTC.

This clonotype was picked up a small number of times. The chain carries TRBV4-3 and TRBJ2-1; tentative D call: TRBD1 (5 bases). The V end was cut by 1 base, the J end by 2 bases, with 12 bases between. This CDR3 spans 16 amino acids. Germline CDR1 is LGHNA and CDR2 is YSLEER. CDR3 region: CASSQARGIPYNEQFF. CDR3 DNA sequence: TGCGCCAGCAGCCAAGCAAGGGGAATCCCCTACAATGAGCAGTTCTTC.

The V call is TRBV20-1, the J call TRBJ2-7; 7 bases agree with TRBD2. The CDR3 runs 14 residues. Germline V lookup: CDR1 DFQATT, CDR2 SNEGSKA (reference sequence). With V trimmed by 0 bases and J by 4 bases, 6 bases remained unmatched. CDR3 in DNA: TGCAGTGCTAGAGATCCCCAGGGACTATACGAGCAGTACTTC. Translation gives CSARDPQGLYEQYF.

This clonotype was counted only a few times. This chain connects TRBV29-1 to TRBJ2-7, with D perhaps TRBD2 (5 bases). CDR1 SQVTM and CDR2 ANQGSEA come from the germline V gene. The CDR3 is 12 amino acids. Deletions cut 4 bases from V and 5 bases from J, with 12 bases between. For the CDR3, the DNA is TGCAGCGTTGTATTTGAGGGAGACGAGCAGTACTTC. This encodes CSVVFEGDEQYF.

This clonotype has just a few counts. The chain has TRBV9 and TRBJ2-5; D uncertain. The germline CDR1 and CDR2 sequences are SGDLS and YYNGEE. V was trimmed by 0 bases and J by 0 bases, leaving 3 bases between them. The CDR3 is 13 residues long. The CDR3 DNA is TGTGCCAGCAGCGTAGTCGACCAAGAGACCCAGTACTTC. This codes for CASSVVDQETQYF.

This clonotype was seen a handful of times. CDR3 protein: CASSADGRNYGYTF. In DNA, the CDR3 is TGTGCCAGCAGCGCGGACGGAAGAAACTATGGCTACACCTTC. V usage is TRBV5-6 and J usage is TRBJ1-2, with unresolved D. Germline loops: CDR1 SGHDT, CDR2 YYEEEE. The CDR3 contains 14 residues. The germline V and J ends were trimmed by 4 bases and 2 bases, with 12 bases remaining between them.

V usage is TRBV5-1 and J usage is TRBJ1-6, with D possibly TRBD1 on 5 matching bases. This CDR3 is 15 amino acids long. Per the germline V gene, CDR1 is SGHRS and CDR2 is YFSETQ. V gave up 5 bases and J gave up 8 bases, with 17 bases separating them. CDR3 nucleotides: TGCGCCAGCAGGGAGGGGTCATATGCGGATTCACCCCTCCACTTT. Its protein is CASREGSYADSPLHF.

This clonotype has a handful of counts. The rearrangement links TRBV12-3 or TRBV12-4 to TRBJ2-2; D not resolved. The CDR3 length is 17 residues. V lost 7 bases and J 0 bases, leaving 18 bases between the germline ends. The CDR3 nucleotides read TGTGCCAGCACCATGCTAGGAATATACTCGAACACCGGGGAGCTGTTTTTT. Translation: CASTMLGIYSNTGELFF.

This clonotype has only a few counts. This rearrangement joins TRBV25-1 to TRBJ2-5, with TRBD1 identical over 7 bases. The assigned J gene may be wrong: the sequence end matches TRBJ2-7 better. Germline assignment: CDR1 MGHDK and CDR2 SYGVNS. The CDR3 has 13 amino acids. CDR3 protein: CASRQTGDYEQYF. CDR3 DNA sequence: TGTGCCAGCCGCCAAACAGGGGACTACGAGCAGTACTTC.

The chain couples TRBV5-6 to TRBJ2-3; tentative D call: TRBD1 (6 bases). Per germline, CDR1 SGHDT and CDR2 YYEEEE. Trimming cost V 7 bases and J 5 bases, with 20 bases left between them. This CDR3 is 15 amino acids long. The CDR3 nucleotides are TGTGCCAGCTCCGACGGTCCAGGGGCAAAAGATACGCAGTATTTT. This encodes CASSDGPGAKDTQYF.

This clonotype was picked up a small number of times. The chain has TRBV29-1 and TRBJ2-3, with 14 bases aligning to TRBD2. V was clipped by 5 bases and J by 1 base; unmatched bases: 14. The germline gives CDR1 SQVTM, CDR2 ANQGSEA. The CDR3 totals 19 residues. CDR3 coding DNA: TGCAGCGTTTTTGGGGCGGGACTAGCGGGAGTATTTGGCACAGATACGCAGTATTTT. Its protein is CSVFGAGLAGVFGTDTQYF.